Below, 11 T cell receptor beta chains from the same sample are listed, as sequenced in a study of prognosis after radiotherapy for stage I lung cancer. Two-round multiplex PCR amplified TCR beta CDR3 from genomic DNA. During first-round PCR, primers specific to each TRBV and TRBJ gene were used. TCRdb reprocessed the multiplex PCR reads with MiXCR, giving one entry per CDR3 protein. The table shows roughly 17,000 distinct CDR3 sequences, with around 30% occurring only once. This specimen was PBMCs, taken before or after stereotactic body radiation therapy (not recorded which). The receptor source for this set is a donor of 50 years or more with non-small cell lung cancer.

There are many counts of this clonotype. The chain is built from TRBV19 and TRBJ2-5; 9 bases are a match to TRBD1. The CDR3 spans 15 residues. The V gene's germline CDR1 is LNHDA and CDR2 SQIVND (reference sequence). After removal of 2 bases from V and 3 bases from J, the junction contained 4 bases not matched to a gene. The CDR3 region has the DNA TGTGCCAGTAGTATATTGGGACAGGGCAAAGAGACCCAGTACTTC. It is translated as CASSILGQGKETQYF.

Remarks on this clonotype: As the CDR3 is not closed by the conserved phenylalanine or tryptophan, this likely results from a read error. CDR3 in DNA: TGTGCCAGCAGCCAACGTGGAGGTCTTAGCGTGAGCGAGCAGTACCTC. It encodes CASSQRGGLSVSEQYL. The chain uses TRBV16 and TRBJ2-7; D perhaps matches TRBD2 (5 bases). Trimming stripped 2 bases from V and 6 bases from J, with 20 bases between. Germline V lookup: CDR1 KGHSY, CDR2 FQNENV. The CDR3 consists of 16 residues.

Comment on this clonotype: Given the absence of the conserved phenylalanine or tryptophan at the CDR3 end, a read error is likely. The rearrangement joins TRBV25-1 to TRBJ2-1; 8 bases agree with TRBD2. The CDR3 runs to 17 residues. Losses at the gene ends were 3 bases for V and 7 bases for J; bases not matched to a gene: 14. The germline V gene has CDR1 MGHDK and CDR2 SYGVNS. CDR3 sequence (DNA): TGTGCCAGCAGTGACCCGGGGACTAGAGGGAGGAGGAATGAGCAGTTCTTA. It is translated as CASSDPGTRGRRNEQFL.

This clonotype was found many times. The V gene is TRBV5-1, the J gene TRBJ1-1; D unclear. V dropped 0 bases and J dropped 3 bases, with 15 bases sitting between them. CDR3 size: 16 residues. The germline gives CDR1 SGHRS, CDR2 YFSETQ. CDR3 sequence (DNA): TGCGCCAGCAGCTTGGGATTGCGGGGTGCAGACACTGAAGCTTTCTTT. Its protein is CASSLGLRGADTEAFF.

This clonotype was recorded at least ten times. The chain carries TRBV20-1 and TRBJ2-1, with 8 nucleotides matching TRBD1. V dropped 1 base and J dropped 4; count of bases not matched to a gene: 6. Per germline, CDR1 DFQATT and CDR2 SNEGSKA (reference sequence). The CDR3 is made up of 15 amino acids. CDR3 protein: CSARGTGGVYNEQFF. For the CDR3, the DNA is TGCAGTGCTAGAGGAACAGGGGGTGTGTACAATGAGCAGTTCTTC.

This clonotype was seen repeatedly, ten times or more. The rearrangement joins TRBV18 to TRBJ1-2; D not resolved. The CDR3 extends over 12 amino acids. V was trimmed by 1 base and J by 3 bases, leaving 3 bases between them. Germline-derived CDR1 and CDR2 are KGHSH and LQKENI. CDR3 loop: CASSPLDYGYTF. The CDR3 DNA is TGTGCCAGCTCACCACTGGACTATGGCTACACCTTC.

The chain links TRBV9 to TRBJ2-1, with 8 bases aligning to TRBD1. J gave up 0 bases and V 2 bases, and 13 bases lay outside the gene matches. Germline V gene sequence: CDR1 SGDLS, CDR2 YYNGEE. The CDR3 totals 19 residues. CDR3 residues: CASSVDTPRGPNSYNEQFF. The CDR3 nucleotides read TGTGCCAGCAGCGTCGACACCCCCAGGGGGCCTAACTCCTACAATGAGCAGTTCTTC.

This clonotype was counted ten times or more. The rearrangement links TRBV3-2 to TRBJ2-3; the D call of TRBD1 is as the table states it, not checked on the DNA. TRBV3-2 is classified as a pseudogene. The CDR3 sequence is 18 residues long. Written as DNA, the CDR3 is TGTGCCAGCAGCCACCGAAACTCACCCGGACCCAGCACAGATACGCAGTATTTT. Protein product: CASSHRNSPGPSTDTQYF.

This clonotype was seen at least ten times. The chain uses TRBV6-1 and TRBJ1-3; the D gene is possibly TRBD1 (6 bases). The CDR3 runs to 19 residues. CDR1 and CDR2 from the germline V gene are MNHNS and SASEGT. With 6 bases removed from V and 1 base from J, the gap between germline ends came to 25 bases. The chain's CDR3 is CASSRQVGSRIPSGNTIYF. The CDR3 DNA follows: TGTGCCAGCAGCAGACAGGTCGGGTCGAGGATCCCTTCTGGAAACACCATATATTTT.

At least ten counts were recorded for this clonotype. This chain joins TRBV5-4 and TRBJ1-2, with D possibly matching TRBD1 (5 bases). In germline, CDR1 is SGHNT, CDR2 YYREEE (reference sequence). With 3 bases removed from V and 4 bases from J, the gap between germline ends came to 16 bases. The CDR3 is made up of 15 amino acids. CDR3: CASSYPGTPLYGYTF. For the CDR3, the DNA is TGTGCCAGCAGCTACCCCGGGACCCCTCTCTATGGCTACACCTTC.

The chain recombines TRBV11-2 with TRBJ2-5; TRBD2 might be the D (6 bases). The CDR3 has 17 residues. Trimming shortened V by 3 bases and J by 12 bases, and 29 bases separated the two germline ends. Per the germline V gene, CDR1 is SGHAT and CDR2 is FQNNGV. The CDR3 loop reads CASSLGEGWRGQETKYF. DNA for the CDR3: TGTGCCAGCAGCTTGGGCGAGGGGTGGCGGGGTCAAGAGACAAAGTACTTC.